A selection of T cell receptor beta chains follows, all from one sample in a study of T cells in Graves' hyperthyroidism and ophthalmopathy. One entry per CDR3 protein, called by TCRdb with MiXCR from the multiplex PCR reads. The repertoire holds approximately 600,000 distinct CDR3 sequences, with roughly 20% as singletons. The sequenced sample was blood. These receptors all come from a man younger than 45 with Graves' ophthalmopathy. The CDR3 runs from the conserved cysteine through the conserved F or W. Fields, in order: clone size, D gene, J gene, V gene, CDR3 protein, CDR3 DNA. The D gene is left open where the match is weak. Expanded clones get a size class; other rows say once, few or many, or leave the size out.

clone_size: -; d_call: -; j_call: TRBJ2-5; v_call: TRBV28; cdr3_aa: CASSFPGAAGETQYF; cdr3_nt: TGTGCCAGCAGTTTTCCGGGAGCAGCAGGGGAGACCCAGTACTTC
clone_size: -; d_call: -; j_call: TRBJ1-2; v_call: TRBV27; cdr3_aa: CASSAVEGYGYTF; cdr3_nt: TGTGCCAGCAGTGCCGTAGAGGGATATGGCTACACCTTC
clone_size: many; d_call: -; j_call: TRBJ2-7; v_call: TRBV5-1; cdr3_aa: CASSLASGRGYEQYF; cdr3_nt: TGCGCCAGCAGCTTGGCGTCTGGGCGAGGTTACGAGCAGTACTTC
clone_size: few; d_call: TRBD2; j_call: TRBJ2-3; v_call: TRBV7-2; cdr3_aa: CASSLGSGREGDTQYF; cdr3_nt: TGTGCCAGCAGCTTAGGGAGCGGGAGGGAGGGAGATACGCAGTATTTT
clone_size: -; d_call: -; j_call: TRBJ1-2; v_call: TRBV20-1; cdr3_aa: CSALLGANYGYTF; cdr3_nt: TGCAGTGCTTTACTCGGGGCTAACTATGGCTACACCTTC
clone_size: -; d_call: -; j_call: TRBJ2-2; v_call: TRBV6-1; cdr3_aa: CASSLGQELFF; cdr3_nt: TGTGCCAGCAGCCTCGGACAGGAGCTGTTTTTT
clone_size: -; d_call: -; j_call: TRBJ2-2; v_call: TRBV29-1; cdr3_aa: CSVEMSGLSTGELFF; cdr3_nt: TGCAGCGTTGAAATGTCGGGTTTGAGCACCGGGGAGCTGTTTTTT
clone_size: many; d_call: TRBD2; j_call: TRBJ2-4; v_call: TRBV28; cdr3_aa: CASSLSAGGPVAKNIQYF; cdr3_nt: TGTGCCAGCAGTTTATCTGCGGGAGGGCCGGTAGCCAAAAACATTCAGTACTTC
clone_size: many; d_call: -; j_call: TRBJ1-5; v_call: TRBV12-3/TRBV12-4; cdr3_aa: CASSLGGGGQPQHF; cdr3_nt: TGTGCCAGCAGTTTGGGGGGCGGTGGGCAGCCCCAGCATTTT
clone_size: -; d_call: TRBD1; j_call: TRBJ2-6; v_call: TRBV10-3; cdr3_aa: CAISEGQGASPGANVLTF; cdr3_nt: TGTGCCATCAGTGAAGGGCAGGGGGCCTCCCCTGGGGCCAACGTCCTGACTTTC
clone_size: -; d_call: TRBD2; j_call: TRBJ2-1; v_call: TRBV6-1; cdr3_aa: CASSELWTSGNNEQFF; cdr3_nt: TGTGCCAGCAGTGAACTCTGGACTAGCGGCAACAATGAGCAGTTCTTC
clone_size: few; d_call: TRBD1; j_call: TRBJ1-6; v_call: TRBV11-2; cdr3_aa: CASSRVGTGDNSPFHF; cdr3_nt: TGTGCCAGCAGCCGCGTTGGGACAGGGGATAATTCACCCTTCCACTTT
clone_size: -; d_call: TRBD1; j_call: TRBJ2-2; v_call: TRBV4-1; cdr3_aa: CASSRPMTGAGELFF; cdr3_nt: TGCGCCAGCAGCCGGCCGATGACAGGGGCCGGGGAGCTGTTTTTT
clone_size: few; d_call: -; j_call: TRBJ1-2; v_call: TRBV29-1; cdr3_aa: CSVRAGGQGNGYTF; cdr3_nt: TGCAGCGTCAGGGCCGGGGGGCAAGGAAATGGCTACACCTTC
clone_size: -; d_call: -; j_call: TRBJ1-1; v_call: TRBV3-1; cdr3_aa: CASSQEFIENTEAFF; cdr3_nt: TGTGCCAGCAGCCAAGAGTTCATAGAGAACACTGAAGCTTTCTTT
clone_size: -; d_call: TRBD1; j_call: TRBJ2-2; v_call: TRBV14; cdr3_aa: CASSQWRPPDRVINFTGELFF; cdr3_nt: TGTGCCAGCAGCCAATGGCGACCTCCGGACAGGGTGATCAATTTCACCGGGGAGCTGTTTTTT